The 21 T cell receptor beta chains in this list originate from one sample, sequenced in a study of T cell responses to AZD1222 COVID-19 vaccine. Sequenced by immunoSEQ multiplex PCR; TCRdb stores in-frame clones only, minus some. The sample holds roughly 150,000 clones, 90% seen once. Sequences were derived from peripheral blood, sampled 28 days after the second AZD1222 dose. The origin of the receptors is an adult who received the AZD1222 COVID-19 vaccine.

The chain combines TRBV5-1 with TRBJ1-4, with D possibly TRBD1 on 6 matching bases. The CDR3 consists of 14 residues. Per germline, CDR1 SGHRS and CDR2 YFSETQ. V was trimmed by 9 bases and J by 0 bases, leaving 12 bases between them. The CDR3 sequence: CATRQDSTNEKLFF. DNA for the CDR3: TGCGCCACCCGACAGGATTCAACTAATGAAAAACTGTTTTTT. Filled out from reference TRBV5-1 and TRBJ1-4, the complete variable domain reads KAGVTQTPRYLIKTRGQQVTLSCSPISGHRSVSWYQQTPGQGLQFLFEYFSETQRNKGNFPGRFSGRQFSNSRSEMNVSTLELGDSALYLCATRQDSTNEKLFFGSGTQLSVL.

The rearrangement uses TRBV10-3 and TRBJ2-7; no definite D call. The CDR3 covers 13 residues. CDR1 is ENHRY, CDR2 SYGVKD, per germline. The CDR3 sequence: CVVVGSSSYEQYF. In DNA, the CDR3 is TGTGTCGTGGTCGGCTCCTCTTCCTACGAGCAGTACTTC.

The chain combines TRBV10-3 with TRBJ2-3; D is possibly TRBD2 (5 bases). The CDR3 runs 13 residues. Deletions cut 11 bases from V and 3 bases from J, with 15 bases between. The germline V gene encodes CDR1 ENHRY and CDR2 SYGVKD. CDR3 coding DNA: TGTGCCCTGGGTCCCAGCGGTACAGATACGCAGTATTTT. It codes for CALGPSGTDTQYF.

This chain uses TRBV27 with TRBJ2-3, with a tentative D call TRBD1 (6 bases). The CDR3 consists of 13 residues. V dropped 7 bases and J dropped 0 bases, with 8 bases sitting between them. Germline V gives CDR1 MNHEY, CDR2 SMNVEV (reference sequence). The CDR3 reads CASKQGSTDTQYF. Written as DNA, the CDR3 is TGTGCCAGCAAACAGGGTAGCACAGATACGCAGTATTTT.

V and J are TRBV28 and TRBJ2-7, with 10 positions matching TRBD1. CDR3 length: 14 residues. The germline V gene has CDR1 MDHEN and CDR2 SYDVKM. V trimming: 4 bases; J trimming: 3 bases; junction bases outside the gene matches: 3. CDR3 nucleotide sequence: TGTGCCAGCAGTTCCGACAGGGGGCACTACGAGCAGTACTTC. It translates to CASSSDRGHYEQYF.

The rearrangement joins TRBV3-1 (or the pseudogene TRBV3-2) to TRBJ1-5, with D maybe TRBD1 (5 bases). The CDR3 covers 13 residues. The germline V and J ends were trimmed by 5 bases and 2 bases, with 7 bases remaining between them. Germline-derived CDR1 and CDR2 are LGHDT and YNNKEL (reference sequence). The CDR3 here is CASSGGGNQPQHF. For the CDR3, the DNA is TGTGCCAGCAGCGGAGGGGGCAATCAGCCCCAGCATTTT.

This clone was observed a handful of times. The chain joins TRBV11-1 to TRBJ2-7, with D perhaps assigned TRBD1 or TRBD2 (5 bases each). Trimming took off 1 base at V and 3 bases at J, with 10 bases between the two ends. The CDR3 sequence is 14 residues long. Germline CDR1 SGHAT, CDR2 FQDESV (reference sequence). This chain's CDR3 is CASSLGGPVYEQYF. DNA of the CDR3: TGTGCCAGCAGCTTAGGGGGACCGGTCTACGAGCAGTACTTC.

This chain links TRBV9 with TRBJ1-2; D uncertain. This CDR3 comprises 15 residues. The germline gives CDR1 SGDLS, CDR2 YYNGEE. V lost 3 bases and J lost 0, with 12 bases in between. CDR3 in amino acids: CASSAHEAANYGYTF. The CDR3 coding sequence is TGTGCCAGCAGCGCCCACGAGGCTGCTAACTATGGCTACACCTTC. Variable domain in full (rest from reference TRBV9 and TRBJ1-2): DSGVTQTPKHLITATGQRVTLRCSPRSGDLSVYWYQQSLDQGLQFLIQYYNGEERAKGNILERFSAQQFPDLHSELNLSSLELGDSALYFCASSAHEAANYGYTFGSGTRLTVV.

This chain joins TRBV19 and TRBJ1-4; D gene unclear. CDR1 is LNHDA and CDR2 is SQIVND in the germline V gene (reference sequence). V was pared by 5 bases and J by 8 bases, with 6 bases between. There are 11 residues in the CDR3. The CDR3 region is CASSAGEKLFF. Written as DNA, the CDR3 is TGTGCCAGTAGTGCGGGGGAAAAACTGTTTTTT.

V usage is TRBV6-6 and J usage is TRBJ1-1; D possibly corresponds to TRBD1 (6 bases). Between the trimmed V and J ends, which lost 2 bases and 8 bases, there was a span of 6 bases. Germline assignment: CDR1 MNHNY and CDR2 SVGAGI (reference sequence). This CDR3 is 11 amino acids long. The CDR3 here is CASSYRGEAFF. The DNA for the CDR3 is TGTGCCAGCAGTTACAGGGGGGAAGCTTTCTTT.

This clone was observed once. V is TRBV5-1 and J is TRBJ2-1; a weak D match, TRBD1 (7 bases). The CDR3 extends over 14 amino acids. Trimming left V 4 bases short and J 5 bases short, with 13 bases between. Germline CDR1 is SGHRS and CDR2 is YFSETQ. CDR3 nucleotides: TGCGCCAGCAGCGCCTTCAGGGGGGACAATGAGCAGTTCTTC. It specifies CASSAFRGDNEQFF.

The chain employs TRBV14 and TRBJ1-1, with TRBD1 matching 8 bases. The V and J ends lost 0 bases and 7 bases, in that order; junction bases with no gene match: 1. Germline loops: CDR1 SGHDN, CDR2 FVKESK. CDR3 size: 13 residues. The CDR3 DNA reads TGTGCCAGCAGCCAAGATGGACAGGGTGAAGCTTTCTTT. This codes for CASSQDGQGEAFF.

This clone was detected a few times. The chain is built from TRBV3-1 (or the pseudogene TRBV3-2) and TRBJ1-5; D is undetermined. Germline V gene lookup returns CDR1 LGHDT and CDR2 YNNKEL (reference sequence). This CDR3 spans 15 amino acids. The V gene lost 1 base and the J gene lost 3 bases, with 10 bases spanning the gap. The CDR3 DNA reads as TGTGCCAGCAGCCAAGGGGCGGGTATCAATCAGCCCCAGCATTTT. Amino acids: CASSQGAGINQPQHF.

This chain links TRBV5-1 with TRBJ1-1; possibly TRBD1 for D (5 bases). The V gene lost 3 bases and the J gene lost 5 bases, with 14 bases spanning the gap. The germline V gene has CDR1 SGHRS and CDR2 YFSETQ. CDR3 size: 14 residues. CDR3 amino acids: CASSSRGSDTEAFF. CDR3 coding DNA: TGCGCCAGCAGCTCGAGGGGCTCGGATACTGAAGCTTTCTTT.

This CDR3 is CASSSGQPNEKLFF. CDR3 in DNA: TGCGCCAGCAGCTCAGGACAACCTAATGAAAAACTGTTTTTT. J is TRBJ1-4 and V is TRBV5-1, with D possibly being TRBD1 (5 bases). Trimming removed 3 bases at V and 3 bases at J, with 9 bases between. The CDR3 covers 14 residues. Germline CDR1 reads SGHRS; CDR2 reads YFSETQ.

The chain combines TRBV11-2 with TRBJ2-1; 12 bases line up with TRBD2. Per the germline V gene, CDR1 is SGHAT and CDR2 is FQNNGV. V shed 6 bases and J 4 bases; nucleotides not matched to a gene: 4. This CDR3 region has 15 residues. CDR3 residues: CASRTLAGGYNEQFF. As DNA, the CDR3 is TGTGCCAGCAGGACCCTAGCGGGAGGGTACAATGAGCAGTTCTTC.

This chain's CDR3 is CASSLSTGFGYTF. CDR3 nucleotides: TGTGCCAGCAGTTTATCAACCGGGTTTGGCTACACCTTC. V and J are TRBV28 and TRBJ1-2; no definite D call. Between the trimmed V and J ends, which lost 1 base and 7 bases, there was a span of 10 bases. The CDR3 has 13 amino acids. Germline loops: CDR1 MDHEN, CDR2 SYDVKM.

This chain uses TRBV6-2 or TRBV6-3 with TRBJ2-4, with 7 bases fitting TRBD2. V shed 5 bases, J shed 2 bases, and the junction held 12 bases outside the gene matches. CDR3 length equals 17 residues. Germline V lookup: CDR1 MNHEY, CDR2 SVGEGT. For the CDR3, the DNA is TGTGCCAGCAGTCCCTCGGCGGGAGAAGGATCCAAAAACATTCAGTACTTC. Its protein is CASSPSAGEGSKNIQYF.

The chain joins TRBV7-9 to TRBJ2-7, with 9 positions matching TRBD1. The CDR3 is 15 amino acids. Germline-derived CDR1 and CDR2 are SEHNR and FQNEAQ (reference sequence). V was pared by 5 bases and J by 0 bases, with 5 bases of the junction left unmatched. CDR3: CASSTGTGSSYEQYF. The CDR3, as DNA: TGTGCCAGCAGCACCGGGACAGGGTCCTCCTACGAGCAGTACTTC. The whole variable domain, filled in from reference TRBV7-9 and TRBJ2-7, reads DTGVSQNPRHKITKRGQNVTFRCDPISEHNRLYWYRQTLGQGPEFLTYFQNEAQLEKSRLLSDRFSAERPKGSFSTLEIQRTEQGDSAMYLCASSTGTGSSYEQYFGPGTRLTVT.

This clone appeared once. The V call is TRBV5-4, the J call TRBJ2-5; a possible D gene is TRBD2 (5 bases). V was trimmed by 2 bases and J by 5 bases, leaving 10 bases between them. CDR3 length: 13 residues. Germline V gene lookup returns CDR1 SGHNT and CDR2 YYREEE (reference sequence). The CDR3: CASSFLAVETQYF. In DNA, the CDR3 is TGTGCCAGCAGCTTTCTAGCCGTGGAGACCCAGTACTTC. The whole variable domain, filled in from reference TRBV5-4 and TRBJ2-5, reads ETGVTQSPTHLIKTRGQQVTLRCSSQSGHNTVSWYQQALGQGPQFIFQYYREEENGRGNFPPRFSGLQFPNYSSELNVNALELDDSALYLCASSFLAVETQYFGPGTRLLVL.

This chain links TRBV28 with TRBJ1-5; D ambiguous. The CDR3 loop spans 12 amino acids. CDR1 is MDHEN and CDR2 is SYDVKM in the germline V gene. Trimming shortened V by 0 bases and J by 5 bases, and 2 bases separated the two germline ends. CDR3 sequence: CASSLWDQPQHF. The CDR3 nucleotides are TGTGCCAGCAGTTTATGGGATCAGCCCCAGCATTTT. Variable domain in full (rest from reference TRBV28 and TRBJ1-5): DVKVTQSSRYLVKRTGEKVFLECVQDMDHENMFWYRQDPGLGLRLIYFSYDVKMKEKGDIPEGYSVSREKKERFSLILESASTNQTSMYLCASSLWDQPQHFGDGTRLSIL.